This TCR beta chain was identified during a study of Ad26.COV2.S vaccination and SARS-CoV-2 variants. As for the study in general: Once or twice, 56 days apart, Ad26.COV2.S was delivered intramuscularly.

As regards this clone: Its matching antigen is unknown.

This sample's treatment: approximately 18 received Ad26.COV2.S at low or high dose, single or two shots; 5 received placebo; per-sample allocation not given. Material that was analyzed had been drawn on day 63 after the first vaccine or placebo injection. An adult donor aged 18-55 years was enrolled in Boston. This table comes from immunoSEQ multiplex PCR, and its TCRdb copy is limited to in-frame clones, with some not included. In the table there are about 440,000 clones, roughly 87% of which are singletons. Findings of the study overall: Measures of TCR breadth and depth may have fallen short of total T cell responses.

V gave up 3 bases and J gave up 0 bases, with 8 bases separating them. The CDR3 spans 14 residues. The germline CDR1 and CDR2 sequences are SGHDT and YYEEEE. The origin of this receptor is a person aged 18-65 years who received the Ad26.COV2.S COVID-19 vaccine or a placebo. The chain combines TRBV5-6 with TRBJ2-3; D ambiguous. Here the sequenced sample was peripheral blood, taken in a trial of Ad26.COV2.S vaccine versus placebo. The chain's CDR3 is CASSSPDSTDTQYF. In DNA form, the CDR3 reads TGTGCCAGCAGCTCCCCTGATAGCACAGATACGCAGTATTTT.